Given below is one T cell receptor beta chain in context. TCRdb re-derived calls from the RT-PCR reads in MiXCR, one entry per CDR3 protein. The sample carries fewer than 800,000 distinct CDR3 sequences, approximately 14% recorded once. This TCR derives from a female donor in good health, serving as a healthy control. What was sequenced was memory CD4+ T cells from blood.

The CDR3 region has the DNA TGTGCCAGCAGCCGAGGACTAGCGGGGTCTCCGGAGACCCAGTACTTC. Residues: CASSRGLAGSPETQYF. The rearrangement links TRBV3-1 to TRBJ2-5; 12 nucleotides align to TRBD2. The CDR3 is 16 amino acids. V lost 4 bases, J lost 5 bases, and 8 bases stayed unmatched. From germline, CDR1 is LGHDT and CDR2 YNNKEL (reference sequence).